This entry lists 10 T cell receptor beta chains sequenced from one sample in a study of cytomegalovirus exposure and HLA in healthy donors. The assay was immunoSEQ multiplex PCR, and TCRdb's table has in-frame clones only and misses some. The sample contains some 110,000 clones, about 84% of which appear only once. Sequencing was performed on PBMCs. The receptors were sampled from a man between 18 and 29 years old in good health and CMV-seronegative.

The CDR3 DNA reads as TGCGCCAGCAGCTTGCGACCCCAGGGCTATCAGGCAGCCGGGGAGCTGTTTTTT. Its protein is CASSLRPQGYQAAGELFF. V is TRBV5-1 and J is TRBJ2-2; D may be TRBD1 (5 bases). V lost 1 base, J lost 6 bases, and 22 bases lay in between. This CDR3 contains 18 residues. Germline V CDR1 and CDR2: SGHRS, YFSETQ.

This chain links TRBV5-6 with TRBJ2-1; no clear D gene. This CDR3 has 13 amino acids. Trimming took 4 bases from V and 7 from J, leaving 12 bases between them. CDR1 and CDR2 from the germline V gene are SGHDT and YYEEEE. The DNA of the CDR3 is TGTGCCAGCAGCCCCACATTGCGGAATGAGCAGTTCTTC. It codes for CASSPTLRNEQFF. The complete variable domain, with remaining parts taken from reference TRBV5-6 and TRBJ2-1, reads DAGVTQSPTHLIKTRGQQVTLRCSPKSGHDTVSWYQQALGQGPQFIFQYYEEEERQRGNFPDRFSGHQFPNYSSELNVNALLLGDSALYLCASSPTLRNEQFFGPGTRLTVL.

This clone has only a few counts. J is TRBJ1-2 and V is TRBV30; 8 bases align to TRBD1. The CDR3 totals 13 residues. Trimming took 3 bases from V and 4 from J; bases not matched to a gene: 4. Germline CDR1 GTSNPN, CDR2 SVGIG (reference sequence). CDR3 sequence reads: CAWRPDRGYGYTF. DNA for the CDR3: TGTGCCTGGAGGCCAGACAGGGGCTATGGCTACACCTTC.

V usage is TRBV5-1 and J usage is TRBJ2-7; 7 bases are shared with TRBD1. CDR1 SGHRS and CDR2 YFSETQ come from the germline V gene. V was pared by 8 bases and J by 1 base, with 6 bases of the junction left unmatched. The CDR3 is 13 amino acids. The CDR3 nucleotides are TGCGCCAGTAGTTACAGGGGTTCCTACGAGCAGTACTTC. It translates to CASSYRGSYEQYF.

This chain connects TRBV4-2 to TRBJ1-3; 8 bases match TRBD1. Germline CDR1 LGHNA, CDR2 YNFKEQ. The V gene end was trimmed by 3 bases and the J gene end by 2 bases; junction bases not matched to a gene: 9. This CDR3 is 17 amino acids long. CDR3 loop: CASSHQGPQGAGNTIYF. The CDR3 coding sequence is TGTGCCAGCAGCCACCAGGGGCCACAGGGGGCTGGAAACACCATATATTTT.

The gene calls are TRBV29-1 and TRBJ1-2; 7 nucleotides agree with TRBD1. This CDR3 has 13 residues. The germline gives CDR1 SQVTM, CDR2 ANQGSEA. Trimming removed 4 bases from V and 8 bases from J; junction bases left unmatched: 10. The CDR3 DNA reads as TGCAGCGTTGGCCCCGGGACAGAGAGGGGCTACACCTTC. It codes for CSVGPGTERGYTF.

This chain joins TRBV7-2 and TRBJ1-3; 8 positions agree with TRBD1. Per germline, CDR1 SGHTA and CDR2 FQGNSA. The J segment lost 3 bases and the V segment lost 4 bases, leaving 5 bases of the junction unmatched. The CDR3 is 15 amino acids. The CDR3 DNA is TGTGCCAGCAGCTACAGGACAGGGTTTGGAAACACCATATATTTT. Protein: CASSYRTGFGNTIYF.

The chain employs TRBV6-5 and TRBJ1-2, with D unclear. V gave up 9 bases and J gave up 6 bases, with 14 bases separating them. There are 12 residues in the CDR3. Germline V lookup: CDR1 MNHEY, CDR2 SVGAGI. DNA for the CDR3: TGTGCCAGTGGAGAGGCAGCCCATGGCTACACCTTC. This encodes CASGEAAHGYTF.

The chain recombines TRBV5-5 with TRBJ1-2, with D perhaps TRBD1 (5 bases). This CDR3 is 13 amino acids long. V dropped 0 bases and J dropped 7 bases, with 10 bases sitting between them. Germline-derived CDR1 and CDR2 are SGHKS and YYEKEE (reference sequence). Here the CDR3 DNA reads TGTGCCAGCAGCTTGGCCCAGGGAGGTGGCTACACCTTC. Its translation is CASSLAQGGGYTF.

The chain uses TRBV7-9 and TRBJ2-7; 11 bases line up with TRBD1. Germline assignment: CDR1 SEHNR and CDR2 FQNEAQ (reference sequence). The V segment lost 6 bases and the J segment 2 bases; nucleotides outside the gene matches: 6. There are 15 residues in the CDR3. CDR3 nucleotides: TGTGCCAGCAGTGACCGGGACAGGGGGACCTACGAGCAGTACTTC. Its translation is CASSDRDRGTYEQYF.